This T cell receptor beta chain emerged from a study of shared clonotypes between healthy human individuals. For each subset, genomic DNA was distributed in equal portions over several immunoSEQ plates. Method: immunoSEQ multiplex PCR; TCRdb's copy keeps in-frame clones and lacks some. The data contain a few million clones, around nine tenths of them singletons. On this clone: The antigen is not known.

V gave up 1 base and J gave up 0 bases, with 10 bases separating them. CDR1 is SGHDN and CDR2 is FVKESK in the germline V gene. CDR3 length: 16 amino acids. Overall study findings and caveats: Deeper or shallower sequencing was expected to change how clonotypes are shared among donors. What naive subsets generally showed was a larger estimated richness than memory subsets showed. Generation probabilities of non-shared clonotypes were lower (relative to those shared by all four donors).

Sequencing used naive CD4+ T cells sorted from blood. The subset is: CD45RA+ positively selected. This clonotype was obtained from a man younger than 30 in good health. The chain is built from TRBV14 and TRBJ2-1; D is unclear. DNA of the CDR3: TGTGCCAGCAGCCAAGGCGGAGCGAGCTCCTACAATGAGCAGTTCTTC. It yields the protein CASSQGGASSYNEQFF.